These 18 T cell receptor beta chains share one sample of origin, sequenced in a study of blood T cell repertoires in COVID-19. Sequencing was performed with immunoSEQ multiplex PCR; in TCRdb, only in-frame clones are kept and a portion is missing. The sample carries 150,000 to 200,000 clones, 85% to 90% recorded once. Sequencing input: peripheral blood. All receptors derive from a man aged 18 to 30 with active or convalescent COVID-19.

This sequence joins TRBV15 and TRBJ1-1; the match to TRBD1 covers 8 bases. V shed 8 bases, J shed 2 bases, and the junction held 4 bases outside the gene matches. The CDR3 runs 13 residues. The germline V gene has CDR1 LNHNV and CDR2 YYDKDF (reference sequence). DNA for the CDR3: TGTGCCACCCAGGGGGCACAAAACACTGAAGCTTTCTTT. It yields the protein CATQGAQNTEAFF.

This rearrangement joins TRBV19 to TRBJ1-1; no firm D call. The CDR3 is 12 residues long. Germline CDR1 is LNHDA and CDR2 is SQIVND (reference sequence). V lost 6 bases to trimming and J lost 2 bases, with 7 bases between them. This CDR3 is CASRLGNTEAFF. The CDR3 DNA reads TGTGCCAGTAGGCTGGGCAACACTGAAGCTTTCTTT.

The genes are TRBV6-5 and TRBJ1-3; 7 nucleotides match TRBD1. The CDR3 extends over 15 amino acids. V gave up 6 bases and J gave up 0 bases; unmatched junction bases: 5. Germline-derived CDR1 and CDR2 are MNHEY and SVGAGI. CDR3 residues: CASRLDRASGNTIYF. The CDR3 DNA reads as TGTGCCAGCAGGCTAGACAGGGCCTCTGGAAACACCATATATTTT.

The chain recombines TRBV5-1 with TRBJ2-3; perhaps TRBD2 as D (7 bases). The CDR3 length is 15 residues. Germline V gene lookup returns CDR1 SGHRS and CDR2 YFSETQ. V was pared by 2 bases and J by 0 bases, with 10 bases between. CDR3: CASSFAGASTDTQYF. CDR3 DNA: TGCGCCAGCAGCTTCGCGGGGGCTAGCACAGATACGCAGTATTTT. The complete variable domain, with remaining parts taken from reference TRBV5-1 and TRBJ2-3, reads KAGVTQTPRYLIKTRGQQVTLSCSPISGHRSVSWYQQTPGQGLQFLFEYFSETQRNKGNFPGRFSGRQFSNSRSEMNVSTLELGDSALYLCASSFAGASTDTQYFGPGTRLTVL.

A word on this clone: One end of the junction does not line up with germline, which may come from a read error. V gene TRBV12-3 or TRBV12-4 combines with J gene TRBJ1-2, with D perhaps TRBD1 (6 bases). CDR3 length equals 11 residues. CDR3: CASSLGWAGAF. CDR3 coding DNA: TGTGCCAGCAGTTTAGGGTGGGCAGGGGCCTTC.

The chain couples TRBV18 to TRBJ1-5; D may be TRBD1 (6 bases). Per germline, CDR1 KGHSH and CDR2 LQKENI. V lost 4 bases and J lost 4, with 11 bases in between. The CDR3 is 14 amino acids. The CDR3 region has the DNA TGTGCCAGCTCACTGGAAACAGGGAATCAGCCCCAGCATTTT. Its protein product is CASSLETGNQPQHF.

J is TRBJ1-2 and V is TRBV18, with D hard to call. V lost 4 bases and J lost 6, with 9 bases in between. The CDR3 consists of 12 residues. Germline V gene data show CDR1 as KGHSH and CDR2 as LQKENI. CDR3 protein: CASSRTVDGYTF. CDR3 nucleotide sequence: TGTGCCAGCTCACGGACTGTCGATGGCTACACCTTC.

V and J are TRBV4-3 and TRBJ2-1; a weak D match, TRBD2 (6 bases). The CDR3 length is 15 residues. The germline V gene encodes CDR1 LGHNA and CDR2 YSLEER. Trimming shortened V by 0 bases and J by 8 bases, and 14 bases separated the two germline ends. The CDR3 sequence is CASSQDPRRGDEQFF. The CDR3 DNA sequence: TGCGCCAGCAGCCAAGATCCAAGGAGGGGCGATGAGCAGTTCTTC.

This chain joins TRBV3-1 (or the pseudogene TRBV3-2) and TRBJ2-7; TRBD2 agrees at 15 bases. Germline V gene lookup returns CDR1 LGHDT and CDR2 YNNKEL (reference sequence). The V and J ends lost 4 bases and 7 bases, in that order; junction bases with no gene match: 8. The CDR3 runs 16 residues. CDR3 in DNA: TGTGCCAGCAGCCCCTGGACTAGCGGGAGGGCGAGGGAGCAGTACTTC. Its protein is CASSPWTSGRAREQYF.

The chain has TRBV5-1 and TRBJ2-7; a weak D match, TRBD2 (6 bases). Germline lookup yields CDR1 SGHRS and CDR2 YFSETQ. V lost 0 bases and J lost 6, with 16 bases in between. The CDR3 is 15 amino acids. In DNA, the CDR3 is TGCGCCAGCAGCTTGGGGGCTAGCGTGAGAGGCGAGCAGTACTTC. It yields the protein CASSLGASVRGEQYF.

The rearrangement uses TRBV7-9 and TRBJ2-7, with 9 bases identical to TRBD1. The V and J ends lost 3 bases and 2 bases, in that order; junction bases with no gene match: 2. Germline-derived CDR1 and CDR2 are SEHNR and FQNEAQ (reference sequence). This CDR3 is built from 14 residues. The CDR3: CASSFGDRAYEQYF. The CDR3 DNA reads TGTGCCAGCAGCTTTGGGGACAGGGCCTACGAGCAGTACTTC.

This chain connects TRBV28 to TRBJ1-1; no firm D call. This CDR3 is built from 17 residues. CDR1 and CDR2 from the germline V gene are MDHEN and SYDVKM. Trimming took off 1 base at V and 0 bases at J, with 15 bases between the two ends. The CDR3 DNA reads as TGTGCCAGCAGTTTATTGGGTGGGCTCTCCATGAACACTGAAGCTTTCTTT. Translating gives CASSLLGGLSMNTEAFF.

This chain joins TRBV2 and TRBJ2-1; 16 bases are a match to TRBD2. V was pared by 6 bases and J by 0 bases, with 5 bases of the junction left unmatched. CDR3 length: 18 residues. Germline CDR1 reads SNHLY; CDR2 reads FYNNEI. CDR3 sequence: CASRAGTSGGVSYNEQFF. CDR3 nucleotides: TGTGCCAGCAGAGCCGGGACTAGCGGGGGGGTCTCCTACAATGAGCAGTTCTTC.

The J gene is TRBJ2-1, the V gene TRBV28, with TRBD2 as a possible D gene (6 bases). The CDR3 loop spans 16 amino acids. CDR1 is MDHEN, CDR2 SYDVKM, per germline. V gave up 7 bases and J gave up 0 bases, with 16 bases separating them. The CDR3 loop reads CASNRGIQSSYNEQFF. Written as DNA, the CDR3 is TGTGCCAGCAACCGGGGGATACAAAGCTCCTACAATGAGCAGTTCTTC. Full variable domain (outside the CDR3, taken from reference TRBV28 and TRBJ2-1): DVKVTQSSRYLVKRTGEKVFLECVQDMDHENMFWYRQDPGLGLRLIYFSYDVKMKEKGDIPEGYSVSREKKERFSLILESASTNQTSMYLCASNRGIQSSYNEQFFGPGTRLTVL.

The chain couples TRBV7-9 to TRBJ2-2, with no clear D. V was cut by 7 bases and J by 7 bases, with 10 bases left in between. Germline V gives CDR1 SEHNR, CDR2 FQNEAQ (reference sequence). The CDR3 has 12 residues. The CDR3 loop reads CASTSPFGELFF. In DNA form, the CDR3 reads TGTGCCAGCACCTCTCCCTTCGGGGAGCTGTTTTTT.

The J gene is TRBJ2-1, the V gene TRBV4-3; D is unclear. The germline V gene has CDR1 LGHNA and CDR2 YSLEER. Trimming took 0 bases from V and 3 from J, leaving 15 bases between them. This CDR3 is built from 17 residues. As DNA, the CDR3 is TGCGCCAGCAGCCAAGATTTAGCACTTAACCACTACAATGAGCAGTTCTTC. Translated: CASSQDLALNHYNEQFF.

This clone has just one count. V and J are TRBV27 and TRBJ1-2, with TRBD1 as a possible D gene (5 bases). This CDR3 region has 13 residues. The germline CDR1 and CDR2 sequences are MNHEY and SMNVEV (reference sequence). V gave up 5 bases and J gave up 4 bases, with 11 bases separating them. The CDR3 is CASSPLDSYGYTF. CDR3 DNA sequence: TGTGCCAGCAGTCCATTAGACAGCTATGGCTACACCTTC.

The chain combines TRBV13 with TRBJ1-1, with 7 nucleotides matching TRBD1. Germline V lookup: CDR1 PRHDT, CDR2 FYEKMQ (reference sequence). Trimming at V came to 3 bases and at J to 10 bases, leaving 2 bases not matched to a gene. The CDR3 consists of 11 residues. The CDR3 region is CASSFPGGAFF. The CDR3 DNA reads as TGTGCCAGCAGCTTTCCAGGGGGAGCTTTCTTT.